These 25 T cell receptor beta chains were all obtained from the same sample, sequenced in a study of blood T cell repertoires in COVID-19. Assay used: immunoSEQ multiplex PCR; TCRdb lists only in-frame clones, some missing. There are about 120,000 clones in the sample; over 75% occur only once, and around a quarter lies in the top ten. Sequencing was carried out using peripheral blood. The receptor set was obtained from a man between 65 and 80 years old with active or convalescent COVID-19.

V usage is TRBV4-2 and J usage is TRBJ1-6; D unclear. The germline CDR1 and CDR2 sequences are LGHNA and YNFKEQ. The CDR3 contains 17 residues. Trimming removed 4 bases from V and 7 bases from J, with 20 bases in between. The CDR3 is CASSLQRDQITNSPLHF. The CDR3 DNA sequence: TGTGCCAGCAGCCTCCAGCGGGATCAGATAACAAATTCACCCCTCCACTTT.

The CDR3 bases are TGTGCCAGCTCACCACGGACAGGGCCGAAGGATGAGCAGTTCTTC. Translated: CASSPRTGPKDEQFF. The V call is TRBV18, the J call TRBJ2-1; 8 nucleotides match TRBD1. Germline CDR1 is KGHSH and CDR2 is LQKENI. The CDR3 loop spans 15 amino acids. The trim removed 1 base at V and 8 bases at J, leaving 7 bases unmatched.

Only one count was recorded for this clone. The rearrangement joins TRBV10-3 to TRBJ2-1; D may be TRBD2 (5 bases). V was clipped by 11 bases and J by 0 bases, with 17 bases between them. Germline CDR1 ENHRY, CDR2 SYGVKD. The CDR3 runs to 15 residues. The CDR3 sequence is CAAQSAGGSYNEQFF. CDR3 sequence (DNA): TGTGCCGCCCAGTCAGCTGGAGGCTCCTACAATGAGCAGTTCTTC.

The chain combines TRBV18 with TRBJ1-1, with 10 bases that match TRBD1. V dropped 3 bases and J dropped 1; count of bases not matched to a gene: 2. CDR3 size: 15 residues. The germline V gene encodes CDR1 KGHSH and CDR2 LQKENI. The chain's CDR3 is CASSPDRGSNTEAFF. Here the CDR3 DNA reads TGTGCCAGCTCACCGGACAGGGGGTCGAACACTGAAGCTTTCTTT.

The chain employs TRBV10-3 and TRBJ1-5; D unclear. Germline CDR1 reads ENHRY; CDR2 reads SYGVKD. The CDR3 consists of 13 residues. CDR3 sequence (DNA): TGTGCAATCGGGCCAGAGAGCAATCAGCCCCAGCATTTT. Residues: CAIGPESNQPQHF.

CDR3 residues: CASSLVAGNTIYF. The CDR3 DNA follows: TGTGCCAGCAGCTTAGTAGCTGGAAACACCATATATTTT. The chain combines TRBV7-9 with TRBJ1-3; D not resolved. Germline assignment: CDR1 SEHNR and CDR2 FQNEAQ (reference sequence). CDR3 length: 13 amino acids. Trimming took off 1 base at V and 2 bases at J, with 3 bases between the two ends.

The J gene is TRBJ1-1, the V gene TRBV4-2; D perhaps matches TRBD1 (5 bases). The CDR3 is 14 amino acids. Germline values: CDR1 LGHNA, CDR2 YNFKEQ. The V end was cut by 0 bases, the J end by 7 bases, with 12 bases between. DNA of the CDR3: TGTGCCAGCAGCCAAGATTGGGGCAGCCATGAAGCTTTCTTT. It yields the protein CASSQDWGSHEAFF.

In this sample, this clone turned up many times. The chain combines TRBV7-2 with TRBJ2-7, with 11 bases aligning to TRBD2. This CDR3 comprises 14 residues. The germline V gene has CDR1 SGHTA and CDR2 FQGNSA. Trimming took 5 bases from V and 4 from J; bases not matched to a gene: 4. CDR3 in amino acids: CASSPTSGSYEQYF. The DNA for the CDR3 is TGTGCCAGCAGCCCAACTAGCGGGAGTTACGAGCAGTACTTC.

There are a few counts of this clone. The chain recombines TRBV5-1 with TRBJ2-7; 10 nucleotides agree with TRBD1. Trimming removed 0 bases from V and 5 bases from J; junction bases left unmatched: 5. CDR3 length: 15 residues. The germline gives CDR1 SGHRS, CDR2 YFSETQ. The CDR3 protein is CASSLAGTGDHEQYF. CDR3 DNA: TGCGCCAGCAGCTTGGCCGGGACAGGGGACCACGAGCAGTACTTC.

CDR3 in amino acids: CASSFRPPRGRGYNEQFF. In DNA form, the CDR3 reads TGTGCCAGCAGTTTTCGGCCCCCCCGCGGGAGAGGTTACAATGAGCAGTTCTTC. J is TRBJ2-1 and V is TRBV27; 7 positions match TRBD2. With 3 bases clipped from V and 4 bases from J, the junction kept 15 bases outside the gene matches. There are 18 residues in the CDR3. Germline lookup yields CDR1 MNHEY and CDR2 SMNVEV (reference sequence).

The J gene is TRBJ1-5, the V gene TRBV19; 9 bases line up with TRBD1. After removal of 9 bases from V and 2 bases from J, the junction contained 11 bases not matched to a gene. The CDR3 length is 16 residues. Looked up from germline, CDR1 is LNHDA and CDR2 is SQIVND (reference sequence). The CDR3 nucleotides read TGTGCCAGGACGGGACAGGGTCTCGTGGGCAATCAGCCCCAGCATTTT. Translating gives CARTGQGLVGNQPQHF.

CDR3 in DNA: TGTGCCAGTAGTTTTGCAGGCCTCAGTCAGGAAGCTTTCTTT. This codes for CASSFAGLSQEAFF. The rearrangement joins TRBV19 to TRBJ1-1; no clear D. This CDR3 is built from 14 residues. V gave up 5 bases and J gave up 8 bases, with 18 bases separating them. CDR1 is LNHDA, CDR2 SQIVND, per germline (reference sequence).

This chain joins TRBV5-1 and TRBJ1-2, with D tentatively TRBD1 (6 bases). V dropped 1 base and J dropped 3 bases, with 16 bases sitting between them. CDR3 length: 16 residues. Germline V gene lookup returns CDR1 SGHRS and CDR2 YFSETQ. The CDR3: CASSLSGQSKDYGYTF. In DNA, the CDR3 is TGCGCCAGCAGCTTGTCCGGACAGAGTAAGGACTATGGCTACACCTTC.

The chain employs TRBV30 and TRBJ1-5; 7 bases are a match to TRBD1. Germline CDR1 and CDR2: GTSNPN and SVGIG (reference sequence). The junction had 8 bases not matched to a gene; V was cut back by 4 bases and J by 5 bases. This CDR3 spans 14 amino acids. CDR3 in amino acids: CAWTEGAIDQPQHF. DNA of the CDR3: TGTGCCTGGACGGAGGGGGCGATCGATCAGCCCCAGCATTTT.

The CDR3 DNA sequence: TGTGCCAGCAGCTTAGGGGACAGGGGAACCGGGGCCAACGTCCTGACTTTC. Translated, it gives CASSLGDRGTGANVLTF. This chain joins TRBV7-9 and TRBJ2-6, with 10 bases fitting TRBD1. With V trimmed by 1 base and J by 4 bases, 4 bases remained unmatched. CDR1 and CDR2 from the germline V gene are SEHNR and FQNEAQ (reference sequence). The CDR3 totals 17 residues. Looking up the rest from reference TRBV7-9 and TRBJ2-6 gives the full variable domain: DTGVSQNPRHKITKRGQNVTFRCDPISEHNRLYWYRQTLGQGPEFLTYFQNEAQLEKSRLLSDRFSAERPKGSFSTLEIQRTEQGDSAMYLCASSLGDRGTGANVLTFGAGSRLTVL.

V is TRBV24-1 and J is TRBJ2-1; TRBD1 is a possible D gene (7 bases). Germline CDR1 is KGHDR and CDR2 is SFDVKD. The CDR3 loop spans 14 amino acids. V dropped 6 bases and J dropped 8 bases, with 16 bases sitting between them. As DNA, the CDR3 is TGTGCCACCAGTTCACAGGGGAGGAACGATGAGCAGTTCTTC. It specifies CATSSQGRNDEQFF.

This clone appeared a single time. The CDR3 loop reads CASSDSVIGQGLPYEQYF. The CDR3 coding sequence is TGCGCCAGCAGTGACAGTGTAATAGGGCAGGGACTTCCCTACGAGCAGTACTTC. The J gene is TRBJ2-7, the V gene TRBV10-1; D possibly corresponds to TRBD2 (6 bases). Trimming took off 3 bases at V and 2 bases at J, with 23 bases between the two ends. Germline CDR1 reads WNHNN; CDR2 reads SYGVQD (reference sequence). The CDR3 is 18 amino acids.

The chain combines TRBV28 with TRBJ1-4; unclear D gene. The CDR3 runs to 13 residues. Between the trimmed V and J ends, which lost 7 bases and 8 bases, there was a span of 14 bases. Germline assignment: CDR1 MDHEN and CDR2 SYDVKM. This CDR3 reads CASNDRPQEKLFF. As DNA, the CDR3 is TGTGCCAGCAACGACCGGCCACAGGAAAAACTGTTTTTT.

The chain couples TRBV28 to TRBJ2-7, with TRBD2 identical over 8 bases. CDR3 length: 14 residues. Germline CDR1 and CDR2: MDHEN and SYDVKM. J lost 6 bases, V lost 5 bases, and 9 bases had no gene match. The CDR3 reads CASSLSFGRAEQYF. CDR3 bases: TGTGCCAGCAGTCTTTCGTTCGGGAGGGCCGAGCAGTACTTC. Full variable domain (missing parts from reference TRBV28 and TRBJ2-7): DVKVTQSSRYLVKRTGEKVFLECVQDMDHENMFWYRQDPGLGLRLIYFSYDVKMKEKGDIPEGYSVSREKKERFSLILESASTNQTSMYLCASSLSFGRAEQYFGPGTRLTVT.

The rearrangement joins TRBV27 to TRBJ2-6; possible D gene TRBD2, 6 bases. V was shortened by 5 bases and J by 2 bases, with 19 bases between the two germline ends. The germline CDR1 and CDR2 sequences are MNHEY and SMNVEV (reference sequence). CDR3 length: 18 residues. CDR3 sequence (DNA): TGTGCCAGCAGTCCCCGGACGGGGGTTGGCACTGGGGCCAACGTCCTGACTTTC. It yields the protein CASSPRTGVGTGANVLTF.

The chain employs TRBV20-1 and TRBJ1-2; tentative D call: TRBD1 (5 bases). The length of the CDR3 is 11 residues. Germline-derived CDR1 and CDR2 are DFQATT and SNEGSKA (reference sequence). Trimming stripped 6 bases from V and 3 bases from J, with 8 bases between. CDR3 coding DNA: TGCAGTGCCGGGGACTACTATGGCTACACCTTC. Translation: CSAGDYYGYTF.

The rearrangement links TRBV19 to TRBJ2-1; a weak D match, TRBD2 (6 bases). From germline, CDR1 is LNHDA and CDR2 SQIVND (reference sequence). The ends were cut back, 3 bases at V and 4 bases at J, with 19 bases in the middle. CDR3 length equals 17 residues. Written as DNA, the CDR3 is TGTGCCAGTAGTATTAATGGGGCAGGAGGGCCTTACAATGAGCAGTTCTTC. It yields the protein CASSINGAGGPYNEQFF.

V usage is TRBV11-2 and J usage is TRBJ1-3; TRBD1 aligns across 8 bases. This CDR3 region has 16 residues. CDR1 is SGHAT, CDR2 FQNNGV, per germline. Trimming removed 7 bases from V and 0 bases from J; junction bases left unmatched: 8. The CDR3 coding sequence is TGTGCCAGCACCTACAGGGGGGCCCTCTCTGGAAACACCATATATTTT. Protein: CASTYRGALSGNTIYF.

This chain connects TRBV3-1 (or the pseudogene TRBV3-2) to TRBJ1-4; weak D call: TRBD1 (5 bases). V lost 5 bases and J lost 8, with 12 bases in between. The CDR3 contains 13 residues. CDR1 and CDR2 from the germline V gene are LGHDT and YNNKEL (reference sequence). CDR3 in amino acids: CASSSGLGEKLFF. DNA for the CDR3: TGTGCCAGCAGCTCAGGGCTAGGCGAAAAACTGTTTTTT.

There are a few counts of this clone. V is TRBV28 and J is TRBJ1-2, with a weak D call TRBD1 (5 bases). The CDR3 has 12 residues. The germline gives CDR1 MDHEN, CDR2 SYDVKM. V lost 6 bases and J lost 8, with 13 bases in between. The CDR3 region is CASSSGDGGYTF. CDR3 bases: TGTGCCAGCAGCTCGGGGGACGGCGGCTACACCTTC.